Shown below are 31 T cell receptor beta chains from a single sample sequenced in a study of T cells expressing NK-cell markers. No DNA is given; TCRdb re-called the 5' RACE reads and lists each CDR3 protein once. Its table records 200,000 to 300,000 distinct CDR3 sequences. Sequencing was done on a sample of blood T cells: a sorted CD56 or NKG2C T cell subset, CD4+ or CD8+ T cells, or bulk PBMC T cells (not recorded which). The origin of the receptors is a man younger than 35 in good health.

V usage is TRBV24-1 and J usage is TRBJ2-2; TCRdb proposes TRBD1, but this gene call is untestable without DNA. The CDR3 consists of 15 residues. Germline V gene data show CDR1 as KGHDR and CDR2 as SFDVKD. The chain's CDR3 is CATSDPPGNTGELFF.

The chain has TRBV5-1 and TRBJ1-1; TCRdb reports TRBD1, a call that lacks DNA to check it against. Germline-derived CDR1 and CDR2 are SGHRS and YFSETQ. This CDR3 has 16 amino acids. CDR3 protein: CASSLEGGGMNTEAFF.

The chain links TRBV5-1 to TRBJ2-5; with no DNA, the TCRdb D assignment of TRBD2 cannot be verified. Germline lookup yields CDR1 SGHRS and CDR2 YFSETQ. The CDR3 covers 16 residues. CDR3 region: CASSYPTSGVPETQYF.

This chain uses TRBV5-1 with TRBJ2-3; without DNA, the TCRdb call of TRBD2 cannot be checked. The CDR3 sequence is 17 residues long. Germline values: CDR1 SGHRS, CDR2 YFSETQ. The CDR3 reads CASSFSVAREGTDTQYF.

This chain connects TRBV24-1 to TRBJ1-5; TCRdb lists TRBD1, though no DNA is available to test this call. Germline V gives CDR1 KGHDR, CDR2 SFDVKD. The CDR3 is made up of 14 amino acids. CDR3 in amino acids: CATSEGAGWQPQHF.

This chain links TRBV12-3 or TRBV12-4 with TRBJ2-7; there is no DNA to check the TCRdb D call of TRBD2. The CDR3 extends over 14 amino acids. The CDR3 region is CASTLAVSSYEQYF.

This chain uses TRBV20-1 with TRBJ2-1; no DNA is available, so the TRBD2 call from TCRdb remains unchecked. The V gene's germline CDR1 is DFQATT and CDR2 SNEGSKA (reference sequence). This CDR3 has 17 residues. CDR3 loop: CSARDAIAGASPNEQFF.

The chain combines TRBV12-3 or TRBV12-4 with TRBJ2-2. The CDR3 has 12 residues. The CDR3 sequence is CASSKISGELFF.

The chain joins TRBV6-5 to TRBJ2-1. This CDR3 has 13 amino acids. CDR1 MNHEY and CDR2 SVGAGI come from the germline V gene. The CDR3 loop is CASSYQRDNEQFF.

The rearrangement uses TRBV27 and TRBJ2-5; there is no DNA to check the TCRdb D call of TRBD1. The CDR3 is 15 amino acids. Germline values: CDR1 MNHEY, CDR2 SMNVEV (reference sequence). The CDR3: CASSLGRPQGETQYF.

The CDR3 sequence: CATRLAGGVEQYF. The chain uses TRBV15 and TRBJ2-7; there is no DNA to check the TCRdb D call of TRBD2. Germline lookup yields CDR1 LNHNV and CDR2 YYDKDF (reference sequence). This CDR3 comprises 13 residues. The entire variable domain, with the rest obtained from reference TRBV15 and TRBJ2-7, is as follows: DAMVIQNPRYQVTQFGKPVTLSCSQTLNHNVMYWYQQKSSQAPKLLFHYYDKDFNNEADTPDNFQSRRPNTSFCFLDIRSPGLGDTAMYLCATRLAGGVEQYFGPGTRLTVT.

The chain combines TRBV11-2 with TRBJ2-4. This CDR3 is built from 16 residues. Germline V gives CDR1 SGHAT, CDR2 FQNNGV. CDR3 in amino acids: CASSFVGNLAKNIQYF.

CDR3: CSVGGAGADRDVVGQYF. The V gene is TRBV29-1, the J gene TRBJ2-5; TCRdb selects TRBD1, and the lack of DNA leaves this call unchecked. Germline CDR1 reads SQVTM; CDR2 reads ANQGSEA. CDR3 length equals 17 residues.

This chain links TRBV6-1 with TRBJ2-4; TCRdb calls TRBD1, which cannot be checked without DNA. This CDR3 has 15 amino acids. Germline V gives CDR1 MNHNS, CDR2 SASEGT. CDR3 region: CASRRQGPTKNIQYF.

This rearrangement joins TRBV29-1 to TRBJ2-7; without DNA, the TCRdb call of TRBD2 cannot be checked. This CDR3 has 14 residues. Germline CDR1 is SQVTM and CDR2 is ANQGSEA. The CDR3 reads CSVVSDWSSYEQYF.

The V and J genes are TRBV20-1 and TRBJ2-3; TCRdb outputs TRBD2, but without DNA this stays unchecked. This CDR3 is 15 amino acids long. CDR1 DFQATT and CDR2 SNEGSKA come from the germline V gene (reference sequence). The CDR3 spells CSARLAGSFTDTQYF.

The chain is built from TRBV30 and TRBJ2-5; TCRdb indicates TRBD2, and absent DNA this call remains unverified. Germline V gene data show CDR1 as GTSNPN and CDR2 as SVGIG (reference sequence). This CDR3 is built from 13 residues. CDR3 amino acids: CAGEAGFQETQYF.

This CDR3 reads CATSSNSFGADTQYF. The chain uses TRBV15 and TRBJ2-3. Germline values: CDR1 LNHNV, CDR2 YYDKDF (reference sequence). The CDR3 runs 15 residues.

The chain combines TRBV5-1 with TRBJ2-1. Germline V CDR1 and CDR2: SGHRS, YFSETQ. The CDR3 covers 14 residues. This CDR3 is CASSLLNSYNEQFF.

This sequence joins TRBV20-1 and TRBJ2-5; TCRdb calls TRBD1, which cannot be checked without DNA. The CDR3 totals 14 residues. Germline loops: CDR1 DFQATT, CDR2 SNEGSKA (reference sequence). The CDR3: CSARGSSGIETQYF.

CDR3 amino acids: CASSRGGARMYTEAFF. The chain carries TRBV18 and TRBJ1-1; the D call from TCRdb, TRBD1, cannot be confirmed without DNA. CDR1 is KGHSH and CDR2 is LQKENI in the germline V gene. The CDR3 length is 16 residues. Full variable domain (remainder filled in from reference TRBV18 and TRBJ1-1): NAGVMQNPRHLVRRRGQEARLRCSPMKGHSHVYWYRQLPEEGLKFMVYLQKENIIDESGMPKERFSAEFPKEGPSILRIQQVVRGDSAAYFCASSRGGARMYTEAFFGQGTRLTVV.

The V and J genes are TRBV6-4 and TRBJ2-5; no DNA is available, so the TRBD1 call from TCRdb remains unchecked. From germline, CDR1 is MRHNA and CDR2 SNTAGT. There are 15 residues in the CDR3. CDR3 loop: CARSKSRTNQETQYF.

The V call is TRBV7-9, the J call TRBJ2-5; absent DNA, TCRdb's TRBD2 call cannot be checked. The germline gives CDR1 SEHNR, CDR2 FQNEAQ (reference sequence). The CDR3 has 14 amino acids. The CDR3: CASSSRTSGEAQYF.

The CDR3 reads CATTLAGQGNEQFF. The chain is built from TRBV15 and TRBJ2-1; no DNA is available, so the TRBD2 call from TCRdb remains unchecked. The CDR3 contains 14 residues. Germline V CDR1 and CDR2: LNHNV, YYDKDF (reference sequence). Together with reference TRBV15 and TRBJ2-1, the CDR3 gives the full variable domain: DAMVIQNPRYQVTQFGKPVTLSCSQTLNHNVMYWYQQKSSQAPKLLFHYYDKDFNNEADTPDNFQSRRPNTSFCFLDIRSPGLGDTAMYLCATTLAGQGNEQFFGPGTRLTVL.

CDR3 protein: CATLTRHEQYF. The chain employs TRBV6-5 and TRBJ2-7. Germline CDR1 is MNHEY and CDR2 is SVGAGI. This CDR3 has 11 amino acids.

V gene TRBV27 combines with J gene TRBJ2-3. Germline V gives CDR1 MNHEY, CDR2 SMNVEV (reference sequence). This CDR3 has 11 amino acids. CDR3 sequence reads: CASRGMRTQYF.

V is TRBV5-4 and J is TRBJ2-2; the D gene TCRdb calls, TRBD2, cannot be checked with no DNA. The germline V gene encodes CDR1 SGHNT and CDR2 YYREEE (reference sequence). The CDR3 runs 16 residues. The CDR3 region is CASSPLGGRNTGELFF.

The chain joins TRBV7-2 to TRBJ2-1; TCRdb indicates TRBD1, and absent DNA this call remains unverified. Germline V CDR1 and CDR2: SGHTA, FQGNSA. CDR3 length: 15 residues. The CDR3 protein is CASSTGTGPYNEQFF.

The V and J genes are TRBV20-1 and TRBJ2-3; TCRdb's D call, TRBD2, is unchecked because there is no DNA. This CDR3 contains 15 residues. Per germline, CDR1 DFQATT and CDR2 SNEGSKA (reference sequence). The CDR3 reads CSARAGAERTDTQYF.

J is TRBJ2-2 and V is TRBV21-1. TRBV21-1 is recorded as a pseudogene. The CDR3 sequence is 15 residues long. The chain's CDR3 is CASSEDRPNTGELFF.

This chain's CDR3 is CASSFRTGTYQETQYF. This chain joins TRBV7-9 and TRBJ2-5; with no DNA, the TCRdb D assignment of TRBD1 cannot be verified. Germline-derived CDR1 and CDR2 are SEHNR and FQNEAQ (reference sequence). This CDR3 has 16 residues. Variable domain in full (rest from reference TRBV7-9 and TRBJ2-5): DTGVSQNPRHKITKRGQNVTFRCDPISEHNRLYWYRQTLGQGPEFLTYFQNEAQLEKSRLLSDRFSAERPKGSFSTLEIQRTEQGDSAMYLCASSFRTGTYQETQYFGPGTRLLVL.